Below, 30 T cell receptor beta chains from the same sample are listed, as sequenced in a study of neurological immune-mediated disorders (dated by TCRdb to the late 2010s). Libraries were built with 5' RACE. Sequencing was carried out with an Illumina HiSeq 2500. Using fastp at Q25 and MiXCR, TCRdb reprocessed the public reads and kept productive beta chains. Under each unique CDR3 protein, matching rows form one entry showing the most common genes and DNA. The table for this sample lists 40,000 to 50,000 distinct CDR3 sequences; roughly 2.5% of them were counted only once. The biggest ten clones account for less than 15% of the sample. Sequencing was carried out using PBMCs. Receptors were obtained from a man aged 25-45 years with multiple sclerosis.

This clonotype has a count of ten or more. This chain's CDR3 is CASSIRDKGTGELFF. The CDR3 DNA reads TGCGCCAGCAGCATCCGGGACAAAGGTACCGGGGAGCTGTTTTTT. This sequence joins TRBV5-1 and TRBJ2-2, with D maybe TRBD1 (6 bases). V gave up 4 bases and J gave up 5 bases, with 15 bases separating them. Germline CDR1 and CDR2: SGHRS and YFSETQ. This CDR3 has 15 amino acids.

This clonotype was observed at least ten times. This rearrangement joins TRBV5-5 to TRBJ2-1; 8 nucleotides match TRBD1. Unmatched junction bases numbered 8, after V lost 2 bases and J lost 1 base. The CDR3 loop spans 17 amino acids. Per germline, CDR1 SGHKS and CDR2 YYEKEE (reference sequence). The CDR3 region has the DNA TGTGCCAGCAGCTTTAGGACAGGGAGAGTTTCCTACAATGAGCAGTTCTTC. It translates to CASSFRTGRVSYNEQFF.

This clonotype was counted a few times. This chain links TRBV10-2 with TRBJ1-6; TRBD1 might be the D (5 bases). CDR3 length: 17 amino acids. Germline CDR1 WSHSY, CDR2 SAAADI. The V gene lost 0 bases and the J gene lost 4 bases, with 13 bases spanning the gap. This CDR3 is CASSESSRGTYNSPLHF. The CDR3 DNA sequence: TGCGCCAGCAGTGAGTCGTCTAGGGGCACTTATAATTCACCCCTCCACTTT.

The V call is TRBV25-1, the J call TRBJ1-4, with TRBD1 identical over 8 bases. V was clipped by 10 bases and J by 11 bases; unmatched bases: 12. This CDR3 has 13 residues. CDR1 and CDR2 from the germline V gene are MGHDK and SYGVNS. The CDR3 region is CANSPRTGFKLFF. CDR3 bases: TGTGCCAACAGCCCCCGGACAGGGTTTAAACTGTTTTTT.

The sample holds many counts of this clonotype. The chain uses TRBV7-8 and TRBJ2-7, with TRBD1 matching over 7 bases. The ends lost 2 bases at V and 1 base at J; junction bases unmatched: 5. Germline CDR1 SGHVS, CDR2 FQNEAQ. CDR3 length: 15 amino acids. As DNA, the CDR3 is TGTGCCAGCAGCTTACCGACAGGGCGTTCCTACGAGCAGTACTTC. Protein product: CASSLPTGRSYEQYF.

The gene calls are TRBV18 and TRBJ2-3, with D possibly being TRBD1 or TRBD2 (6 bases each). Trimming shortened V by 3 bases and J by 4 bases, and 11 bases separated the two germline ends. The CDR3 length is 14 residues. Germline-derived CDR1 and CDR2 are KGHSH and LQKENI. The CDR3 sequence is CASSPGGGSDTQYF. The CDR3, as DNA: TGTGCCAGCTCACCCGGAGGGGGTTCAGATACGCAGTATTTT.

This clonotype was found a few times. A much larger clone sits a single nucleotide away, making a read error possible. Since the CDR3 does not end with the conserved phenylalanine or tryptophan, this likely comes from a read error. The chain is built from TRBV2 and TRBJ1-6; a possible D gene is TRBD1 (5 bases). The CDR3 is 15 residues long. The germline gives CDR1 SNHLY, CDR2 FYNNEI. V lost 4 bases and J lost 9, with 16 bases in between. As DNA, the CDR3 is TGTGCCAGCAGTGTGGACGGATTTAGGGGTTCACCCCTCCACTGT. Amino acid sequence: CASSVDGFRGSPLHC.

This clonotype occurred many times. The V and J genes are TRBV29-1 and TRBJ2-7; 8 nucleotides agree with TRBD1. This CDR3 has 13 amino acids. From germline, CDR1 is SQVTM and CDR2 ANQGSEA. J lost 1 base, V lost 5 bases, and 4 bases had no gene match. The CDR3 DNA reads TGCAGCGTTAAGACAGGGGAGTCCTACGAGCAGTACTTC. Translation gives CSVKTGESYEQYF.

This clonotype was recorded at least ten times. V gene TRBV7-2 combines with J gene TRBJ2-5, with D perhaps matching TRBD1 (6 bases). Germline CDR1 and CDR2: SGHTA and FQGNSA. V was trimmed by 4 bases and J by 7 bases, leaving 10 bases between them. The CDR3 runs to 12 residues. CDR3 amino acids: CASSSSRGTQYF. CDR3 nucleotide sequence: TGTGCCAGCAGCTCTAGCAGGGGGACCCAGTACTTC.

This clonotype was recorded many times. The chain links TRBV7-9 to TRBJ2-2; 8 bases map to TRBD1. The CDR3 has 14 amino acids. In germline, CDR1 is SEHNR, CDR2 FQNEAQ (reference sequence). V lost 5 bases to trimming and J lost 5 bases; unmatched junction nucleotides: 4. The DNA for the CDR3 is TGTGCCAGCAGCCCCCGACAGGGGACCGGGGAGCTGTTTTTT. Translating gives CASSPRQGTGELFF.

This clonotype was found many times. The chain recombines TRBV18 with TRBJ1-5, with TRBD1 matching over 8 bases. The germline V gene encodes CDR1 KGHSH and CDR2 LQKENI. This CDR3 region has 14 residues. V lost 5 bases to trimming and J lost 6 bases; unmatched junction nucleotides: 6. The CDR3 reads CASSNQGASQPQHF. The CDR3 coding sequence is TGTGCCAGCTCAAATCAGGGGGCTAGTCAGCCCCAGCATTTT.

This clonotype showed up many times. The gene calls are TRBV29-1 and TRBJ2-5; no definite D call. This CDR3 comprises 12 residues. Germline V CDR1 and CDR2: SQVTM, ANQGSEA. With 7 bases removed from V and 4 bases from J, the gap between germline ends came to 13 bases. The CDR3 sequence is CSASSDRETQYF. DNA for the CDR3: TGCAGCGCCTCTTCCGATCGAGAGACCCAGTACTTC.

This clonotype was seen at least ten times. The chain joins TRBV4-1 to TRBJ1-2; D might be TRBD1 (5 bases). The CDR3 spans 15 residues. Germline loops: CDR1 MGHRA, CDR2 YSYEKL. Trimming left V 1 base short and J 6 bases short, with 15 bases between. The CDR3 DNA reads as TGCGCCAGCAGCCAAGCCCCGGGGGGGGGAAATGGCTACACCTTC. It codes for CASSQAPGGGNGYTF.

A word on this clonotype: The conserved phenylalanine or tryptophan is not found at the CDR3 terminus, so this likely reflects a read error. V is TRBV6-5 and J is TRBJ2-3; 11 bases agree with TRBD2. Germline CDR1 MNHEY, CDR2 SVGAGI. The CDR3 contains 15 residues. This CDR3 is CVSSPSGGYTDTQYI. The CDR3 DNA reads as TGTGTCAGCAGCCCTAGCGGGGGGTATACAGATACGCAGTATATT.

This clonotype was seen many times. The V and J genes are TRBV6-6 and TRBJ2-4; TRBD1 matches at 7 bases. This CDR3 is built from 18 residues. From germline, CDR1 is MNHNY and CDR2 SVGAGI (reference sequence). V lost 0 bases, J lost 6 bases, and 14 bases stayed unmatched. The CDR3 loop is CASSYSSGTENAGNIQYF. In nucleotides, the CDR3 is TGTGCCAGCAGTTACTCCTCCGGGACAGAAAACGCAGGAAACATTCAGTACTTC.

The table lists this clonotype with many counts. The chain uses TRBV28 and TRBJ2-3, with D perhaps TRBD1 (6 bases). The length of the CDR3 is 13 residues. V gave up 7 bases and J gave up 2 bases, with 10 bases separating them. The germline V gene encodes CDR1 MDHEN and CDR2 SYDVKM. This chain's CDR3 is CASKDRDTDTQYF. CDR3 nucleotide sequence: TGTGCCAGCAAGGACAGAGACACAGATACGCAGTATTTT.

This clonotype has a count of ten or more. The chain couples TRBV28 to TRBJ1-2; 9 bases align to TRBD1. The CDR3 loop spans 15 amino acids. Germline V lookup: CDR1 MDHEN, CDR2 SYDVKM. J gave up 4 bases and V 6 bases, and 9 bases lay outside the gene matches. The CDR3 loop reads CASRTGDRVGYGYTF. The DNA of the CDR3 is TGTGCCAGCAGAACGGGGGACAGGGTGGGCTATGGCTACACCTTC.

This clonotype was counted ten times or more. The rearrangement links TRBV12-3 or TRBV12-4 to TRBJ1-2; D is unclear. The CDR3 runs 14 residues. V dropped 5 bases and J dropped 4 bases, with 14 bases sitting between them. The CDR3 reads CASSPVSRSYGYTF. As DNA, the CDR3 is TGTGCCAGCAGTCCCGTCTCCCGGAGCTATGGCTACACCTTC.

This clonotype appeared many times. The rearrangement uses TRBV4-1 and TRBJ2-7, with TRBD2 matching 7 bases. The CDR3 totals 15 residues. The V segment lost 2 bases and the J segment 0 bases; nucleotides outside the gene matches: 4. CDR1 is MGHRA and CDR2 is YSYEKL in the germline V gene. The CDR3 DNA is TGCGCCAGCAGCCAACAAGCGGGGCCCTCCTACGAGCAGTACTTC. It codes for CASSQQAGPSYEQYF.

There are many counts of this clonotype. The chain combines TRBV5-1 with TRBJ1-2; D unclear. V gave up 4 bases and J gave up 3 bases, with 7 bases separating them. CDR3 length equals 12 residues. Germline CDR1 is SGHRS and CDR2 is YFSETQ. This chain's CDR3 is CASSNKDYGYTF. The CDR3 DNA follows: TGCGCCAGCAGCAACAAGGACTATGGCTACACCTTC.

This clonotype was recorded many times. The J gene is TRBJ1-1, the V gene TRBV4-1; D gene unclear. CDR3 length equals 14 residues. V shed 6 bases and J shed 1 base, with 12 bases lying between them. CDR1 is MGHRA, CDR2 YSYEKL, per germline. The CDR3 spells CASRDPLGNTEAFF. In DNA, the CDR3 is TGCGCCAGCAGAGACCCATTGGGGAACACTGAAGCTTTCTTT.

This clonotype was seen at least ten times. The CDR3 region has the DNA TGTGCCAGCAGCGTAGGGGACAGTTCCTACGAGCAGTACTTC. Its protein product is CASSVGDSSYEQYF. The V call is TRBV9, the J call TRBJ2-7, with 7 bases lining up with TRBD1. The CDR3 totals 14 residues. Germline CDR1 reads SGDLS; CDR2 reads YYNGEE. With V trimmed by 0 bases and J by 1 base, 1 base remained unmatched.

This clonotype showed up many times. The rearrangement links TRBV20-1 to TRBJ2-1; D gene unclear. V lost 4 bases and J 0 bases, leaving 10 bases between the germline ends. Germline CDR1 reads DFQATT; CDR2 reads SNEGSKA (reference sequence). This CDR3 has 14 amino acids. CDR3 region: CSAKTLRSYNEQFF. Written as DNA, the CDR3 is TGCAGTGCTAAGACCCTTCGCTCCTACAATGAGCAGTTCTTC.

This clonotype appeared many times. The rearrangement joins TRBV5-1 to TRBJ2-7, with D unclear. Germline CDR1 and CDR2: SGHRS and YFSETQ. The CDR3 has 14 amino acids. Trimming took off 0 bases at V and 2 bases at J, with 9 bases between the two ends. CDR3 DNA sequence: TGCGCCAGCAGCTTGGTCCCGGAGACCTACGAGCAGTACTTC. Residues: CASSLVPETYEQYF.

This clonotype was seen many times. The chain employs TRBV6-4 and TRBJ1-1; unclear D gene. Trimming took off 5 bases at V and 1 base at J, with 8 bases between the two ends. The CDR3 covers 13 residues. Germline CDR1 is MRHNA and CDR2 is SNTAGT. The CDR3 sequence: CASSTGENTEAFF. CDR3 nucleotides: TGTGCCAGCAGTACCGGGGAGAACACTGAAGCTTTCTTT.

This clonotype was detected many times. This chain uses TRBV5-6 with TRBJ2-5; 8 nucleotides agree with TRBD2. Germline trimming cut 4 bases from V and 2 bases from J; bases unmatched to any gene: 4. Germline CDR1 reads SGHDT; CDR2 reads YYEEEE. The CDR3 is 14 residues long. Here the CDR3 DNA reads TGTGCCAGCAGCCCGGGGGGGGCGCAAGAGACCCAGTACTTC. Its protein product is CASSPGGAQETQYF.

This clonotype was counted many times. This sequence joins TRBV7-2 and TRBJ2-7; 10 bases are shared with TRBD1. CDR1 is SGHTA and CDR2 is FQGNSA in the germline V gene. The CDR3 consists of 16 residues. V was pared by 5 bases and J by 3 bases, with 10 bases of the junction left unmatched. The CDR3 reads CASSTDRGLRGYEQYF. The DNA for the CDR3 is TGTGCCAGCAGCACCGACAGGGGGCTCCGGGGCTACGAGCAGTACTTC.

This clonotype was seen at least ten times. The rearrangement links TRBV28 to TRBJ2-7, with 7 bases lining up with TRBD1. CDR3 size: 14 residues. Germline V gene data show CDR1 as MDHEN and CDR2 as SYDVKM. V shed 7 bases and J 1 base; nucleotides not matched to a gene: 7. This chain's CDR3 is CASNPGTVSYEQYF. The CDR3 DNA reads TGTGCCAGCAATCCCGGGACAGTTTCCTACGAGCAGTACTTC.

This clonotype was counted a few times. This rearrangement joins TRBV6-2 or TRBV6-3 to TRBJ1-2, with D possibly TRBD1 on 6 matching bases. The germline CDR1 and CDR2 sequences are MNHEY and SVGEGT. Trimming took 0 bases from V and 7 from J, leaving 15 bases between them. This CDR3 is 15 amino acids long. CDR3 residues: CASSYSAGANGGYTF. CDR3 in DNA: TGTGCCAGCAGTTACTCGGCAGGGGCAAATGGTGGCTACACCTTC.

In its sample, this clonotype was seen a few times. The chain couples TRBV4-2 to TRBJ2-3; 8 bases are a match to TRBD2. This CDR3 has 14 residues. J gave up 3 bases and V 1 base, and 0 bases lay outside the gene matches. CDR1 and CDR2 from the germline V gene are LGHNA and YNFKEQ. This CDR3 is CASSQAGGTDTQYF. CDR3 DNA: TGTGCCAGCAGCCAAGCGGGAGGGACAGATACGCAGTATTTT.